This entry concerns a single TCR beta chain. This specimen belongs to a study of blood T cell repertoires in COVID-19. CDR3 size: 15 residues. CDR1 is MDHEN, CDR2 SYDVKM, per germline. With 5 bases clipped from V and 7 bases from J, the junction kept 13 bases outside the gene matches. Repertoires were generated with immunoSEQ multiplex PCR, while TCRdb's copy carries only in-frame clones and drops some. The data show 150,000 to 200,000 clones, 80% to 85% seen once. The chain carries TRBV28 and TRBJ2-5, with 7 bases lining up with TRBD1. Sequences were obtained from peripheral blood. The sequence was collected from a woman between 70 and 85 years old with COVID-19, enrolled during active disease. CDR3 sequence: CASSPPPTGKGTQYF. In DNA form, the CDR3 reads TGTGCCAGCAGTCCACCACCGACAGGGAAGGGGACCCAGTACTTC.